This T cell receptor beta chain was recovered during a study of blood T cell repertoires in COVID-19. About the research overall: Acute and convalescent COVID-19 specimens originated in the United States, Italy and Spain. Sources were T cells, B-cell-depleted T cells, or PBMCs; the material itself was cDNA or gDNA.

In the original processing: Amplifying reference gene primers gave estimates of nucleated cell counts. Profiled with immunoSEQ multiplex PCR; TCRdb holds only in-frame clones, not every one. V, J and clone size were drawn from that table, and D and trimming were deduced from the DNA. The sample records about 140,000 clones, more than 85% being singletons. The receptor's source is a human donor in a cohort sampled during active COVID-19. Material for sequencing was peripheral blood.

CDR3 DNA sequence: TGTGCCAGTAGTCTGACAGGGATGGCCTATGGCTACACCTTC. Translation: CASSLTGMAYGYTF. The chain is built from TRBV19 and TRBJ1-2, with 7 nucleotides matching TRBD1. Germline lookup yields CDR1 LNHDA and CDR2 SQIVND (reference sequence). V dropped 5 bases and J dropped 4; count of bases not matched to a gene: 7. The CDR3 consists of 14 residues.